A selection of T cell receptor beta chains follows, all from one sample in a study of STAT5B mutations in CD4+ large granular lymphocyte leukemia. This table comes from immunoSEQ multiplex PCR, and its TCRdb copy is limited to in-frame clones, with some not included. The sample lists thousands of clones, roughly nine tenths seen once, with around 50% in the top ten. The sample taken for sequencing was PBMCs. Receptor source: a woman in her sixties or seventies with CD4+ T-cell large granular lymphocyte leukemia. The CDR3 runs from the conserved cysteine through the conserved F or W. Each record gives: J gene, D gene, V gene, clone size, CDR3 protein, CDR3 DNA. The D gene is left open where the match is weak. Size tells how often a clone was seen (once, few, many) or the class of an expanded clone, and some rows leave it out.

j_call: TRBJ1-6; d_call: -; v_call: TRBV6-5; clone_size: -; cdr3_aa: CASSYRDNSPLHF; cdr3_nt: TGTGCCAGCAGTTACCGAGATAATTCACCCCTCCACTTT
j_call: TRBJ2-3; d_call: -; v_call: TRBV6-9; clone_size: -; cdr3_aa: CASTLRPSTDTQYF; cdr3_nt: TGTGCCAGCACCTTACGCCCTAGCACAGATACGCAGTATTTT
j_call: TRBJ1-2; d_call: -; v_call: TRBV6-5; clone_size: -; cdr3_aa: CASSYAQGGGGYTF; cdr3_nt: TGTGCCAGCAGTTACGCCCAGGGAGGGGGTGGCTACACCTTC
j_call: TRBJ2-1; d_call: -; v_call: TRBV7-2; clone_size: -; cdr3_aa: CASSPSGEQFF; cdr3_nt: TGTGCCAGCAGCCCCTCCGGTGAGCAGTTCTTC
j_call: TRBJ2-5; d_call: TRBD2; v_call: TRBV11-1; clone_size: -; cdr3_aa: CASRRGLEETQYF; cdr3_nt: TGTGCCAGCAGGAGAGGACTAGAGGAGACCCAGTACTTC
j_call: TRBJ2-3; d_call: TRBD2; v_call: TRBV5-1; clone_size: once; cdr3_aa: CASSSGGIPDTQYF; cdr3_nt: TGCGCCAGCAGCTCGGGGGGGATTCCAGATACGCAGTATTTT
j_call: TRBJ2-5; d_call: -; v_call: TRBV7-7; clone_size: -; cdr3_aa: CASSAGLDGETQYF; cdr3_nt: TGTGCTAGCAGCGCGGGTCTGGATGGGGAGACCCAGTACTTC
j_call: TRBJ1-1; d_call: -; v_call: TRBV7-2; clone_size: once; cdr3_aa: CASSLGAENTEAFF; cdr3_nt: TGTGCCAGCAGCTTAGGAGCCGAGAACACTGAAGCTTTCTTT
j_call: TRBJ2-5; d_call: -; v_call: TRBV5-6; clone_size: -; cdr3_aa: CASSRQETQYF; cdr3_nt: TGTGCCAGCAGCAGACAAGAGACCCAGTACTTC
j_call: TRBJ2-6; d_call: TRBD1; v_call: TRBV30; clone_size: -; cdr3_aa: CAWFRDRGRSGANVLTF; cdr3_nt: TGTGCCTGGTTCCGGGACAGGGGTCGCTCTGGGGCCAACGTCCTGACTTTC
j_call: TRBJ1-1; d_call: -; v_call: TRBV5-1; clone_size: -; cdr3_aa: CASSLVASGYTEAFF; cdr3_nt: TGCGCCAGCAGCTTGGTGGCCAGCGGGTACACTGAAGCTTTCTTT
j_call: TRBJ1-2; d_call: -; v_call: TRBV6-5; clone_size: -; cdr3_aa: CASSDPDHDTF; cdr3_nt: TGTGCCAGCAGTGATCCGGATCACGATACGTTC
j_call: TRBJ2-6; d_call: TRBD2; v_call: TRBV10-3; clone_size: -; cdr3_aa: CAISGTAGGAGANVLTF; cdr3_nt: TGTGCCATCAGTGGCACGGCGGGGGGGGCTGGGGCCAACGTCCTGACTTTC
j_call: TRBJ2-1; d_call: -; v_call: TRBV7-7; clone_size: -; cdr3_aa: CASSLFNEQFF; cdr3_nt: TGTGCTAGCAGCCTCTTCAATGAGCAGTTCTTC
j_call: TRBJ2-1; d_call: TRBD1; v_call: TRBV27; clone_size: -; cdr3_aa: CASSLSGTGAISSYNEQFF; cdr3_nt: TGTGCCAGCAGTTTATCAGGTACAGGGGCTATAAGCTCCTACAATGAGCAGTTCTTC
j_call: TRBJ2-3; d_call: TRBD2; v_call: TRBV4-3; clone_size: -; cdr3_aa: CASSQEAAGGFTDTQYF; cdr3_nt: TGCGCCAGCAGCCAAGAAGCAGCGGGGGGCTTTACAGATACGCAGTATTTT
j_call: TRBJ2-7; d_call: -; v_call: TRBV19; clone_size: -; cdr3_aa: CASSTSPGRVVEQYF; cdr3_nt: TGTGCCAGTAGCACCTCACCAGGGCGTGTTGTCGAGCAGTACTTC
j_call: TRBJ2-2; d_call: TRBD2; v_call: TRBV2; clone_size: -; cdr3_aa: CASSEGFLAAGELFF; cdr3_nt: TGTGCCAGCAGTGAAGGATTCCTAGCGGCCGGGGAGCTGTTTTTT
j_call: TRBJ2-3; d_call: TRBD2; v_call: TRBV9; clone_size: -; cdr3_aa: CASSVVQAGGMDTQYF; cdr3_nt: TGTGCCAGCAGCGTAGTGCAAGCGGGGGGTATGGATACGCAGTATTTT
j_call: TRBJ2-6; d_call: -; v_call: TRBV7-2; clone_size: -; cdr3_aa: CASRPAPSGANVLTF; cdr3_nt: TGTGCCAGCAGACCAGCCCCCTCTGGGGCCAACGTCCTGACTTTC
j_call: TRBJ2-7; d_call: -; v_call: TRBV6-5; clone_size: -; cdr3_aa: CASSRAGAYEQYF; cdr3_nt: TGTGCCAGCAGTCGGGCAGGAGCCTACGAGCAGTACTTC
j_call: TRBJ1-6; d_call: -; v_call: TRBV28; clone_size: -; cdr3_aa: CASGGQSYNSPLHF; cdr3_nt: TGTGCCAGCGGCGGACAGTCCTATAATTCACCCCTCCACTTT
j_call: TRBJ2-1; d_call: -; v_call: TRBV6-6; clone_size: -; cdr3_aa: CASSPKGGNYNEQFF; cdr3_nt: TGTGCCAGCAGCCCTAAGGGCGGGAATTACAATGAGCAGTTCTTC
j_call: TRBJ2-1; d_call: -; v_call: TRBV11-1; clone_size: -; cdr3_aa: CASSPLGGENGEQFF; cdr3_nt: TGTGCCAGCAGCCCCCTGGGGGGCGAGAATGGTGAGCAGTTCTTC
j_call: TRBJ1-2; d_call: TRBD1; v_call: TRBV7-2; clone_size: -; cdr3_aa: CASSPGTGGYGYTF; cdr3_nt: TGTGCCAGCAGCCCGGGGACAGGGGGCTATGGCTACACCTTC
j_call: TRBJ2-5; d_call: -; v_call: TRBV30; clone_size: -; cdr3_aa: CAWSVPWETQYF; cdr3_nt: TGTGCCTGGAGTGTACCATGGGAGACCCAGTACTTC
j_call: TRBJ1-6; d_call: -; v_call: TRBV7-8; clone_size: -; cdr3_aa: CASSGPPDSPLHF; cdr3_nt: TGTGCCAGCAGCGGGCCGCCGGATTCACCCCTCCACTTT
j_call: TRBJ2-1; d_call: -; v_call: TRBV4-3; clone_size: -; cdr3_aa: CASSQSSRPPYNEQFF; cdr3_nt: TGCGCCAGCAGCCAATCCTCAAGGCCCCCTTACAATGAGCAGTTCTTC
j_call: TRBJ1-1; d_call: TRBD1; v_call: TRBV5-1; clone_size: -; cdr3_aa: CASSLRQGVTEAFF; cdr3_nt: TGCGCCAGCAGCTTAAGGCAGGGGGTCACTGAAGCTTTCTTT
j_call: TRBJ2-1; d_call: -; v_call: TRBV6-4; clone_size: -; cdr3_aa: CASPDRALCEQFF; cdr3_nt: TGTGCCAGCCCTGACCGGGCCCTCTGTGAGCAGTTCTTC
j_call: TRBJ2-1; d_call: TRBD2; v_call: TRBV7-8; clone_size: -; cdr3_aa: CASSRSGGQNNEQFF; cdr3_nt: TGTGCCAGCAGTCGTAGCGGGGGCCAAAACAATGAGCAGTTCTTC
j_call: TRBJ1-4; d_call: -; v_call: TRBV30; clone_size: -; cdr3_aa: CAWGRQKLFF; cdr3_nt: TGTGCCTGGGGGAGGCAAAAACTGTTTTTT
j_call: TRBJ1-2; d_call: -; v_call: TRBV28; clone_size: -; cdr3_aa: CASSPVGEGYGYTF; cdr3_nt: TGTGCCAGCAGCCCTGTAGGGGAGGGCTATGGCTACACCTTC
j_call: TRBJ1-4; d_call: -; v_call: TRBV5-4; clone_size: few; cdr3_aa: CASSPSQRRDEKLFF; cdr3_nt: TGTGCCAGCAGCCCCTCCCAGAGACGGGATGAAAAACTGTTTTTT
j_call: TRBJ2-7; d_call: -; v_call: TRBV5-1; clone_size: -; cdr3_aa: CASSVGRDYEQYF; cdr3_nt: TGCGCCAGCAGCGTGGGCAGGGACTACGAGCAGTACTTC
j_call: TRBJ2-5; d_call: -; v_call: TRBV7-9; clone_size: -; cdr3_aa: CASSLGVGRVEETQYF; cdr3_nt: TGTGCCAGCAGCTTAGGGGTGGGCAGGGTTGAAGAGACCCAGTACTTC
j_call: TRBJ1-5; d_call: -; v_call: TRBV5-5; clone_size: -; cdr3_aa: CASSQDPNQPQHF; cdr3_nt: TGTGCCAGCAGCCAGGACCCGAATCAGCCCCAGCATTTT
j_call: TRBJ2-1; d_call: TRBD2; v_call: TRBV4-3; clone_size: -; cdr3_aa: CASSQDLTGRGGNEQFF; cdr3_nt: TGCGCCAGCAGCCAAGATCTAACGGGGAGGGGCGGGAATGAGCAGTTCTTC
j_call: TRBJ1-2; d_call: TRBD1; v_call: TRBV6-1; clone_size: -; cdr3_aa: CASSPGTGTYGYTF; cdr3_nt: TGTGCCAGCAGTCCCGGGACAGGGACTTATGGCTACACCTTC
j_call: TRBJ2-7; d_call: TRBD1; v_call: TRBV5-1; clone_size: -; cdr3_aa: CASSLVQGASVEQYF; cdr3_nt: TGCGCCAGCAGCTTGGTTCAGGGGGCCTCCGTAGAGCAGTACTTC
j_call: TRBJ1-5; d_call: TRBD1; v_call: TRBV7-2; clone_size: once; cdr3_aa: CASSLRGLGNQPQHF; cdr3_nt: TGTGCCAGCAGCTTAAGGGGGCTGGGCAATCAGCCCCAGCATTTT
j_call: TRBJ1-6; d_call: -; v_call: TRBV9; clone_size: -; cdr3_aa: CASSVARENSPLHF; cdr3_nt: TGTGCCAGCAGCGTAGCCCGGGAAAATTCACCCCTCCACTTT
j_call: TRBJ1-1; d_call: -; v_call: TRBV19; clone_size: -; cdr3_aa: CASSRGRMNTEAFF; cdr3_nt: TGTGCCAGTAGTAGGGGACGGATGAACACTGAAGCTTTCTTT
j_call: TRBJ1-4; d_call: -; v_call: TRBV4-3; clone_size: -; cdr3_aa: CASSQDLGTFNEKLFF; cdr3_nt: TGCGCCAGCAGCCAAGATTTAGGGACCTTCAATGAAAAACTGTTTTTT
j_call: TRBJ1-3; d_call: TRBD1; v_call: TRBV4-2; clone_size: -; cdr3_aa: CASSQAGQGDGTIYF; cdr3_nt: TGTGCCAGCAGCCAAGCCGGACAGGGGGATGGCACCATATATTTT
j_call: TRBJ2-1; d_call: TRBD1; v_call: TRBV7-9; clone_size: -; cdr3_aa: CASSLQGGLDEQFF; cdr3_nt: TGTGCCAGCAGCTTACAAGGGGGCTTGGATGAGCAGTTCTTC
j_call: TRBJ1-2; d_call: -; v_call: TRBV6-5; clone_size: once; cdr3_aa: CASRDTNYGYTF; cdr3_nt: TGTGCCAGCCGGGACACCAACTATGGCTACACCTTC
j_call: TRBJ1-3; d_call: -; v_call: TRBV4-3; clone_size: once; cdr3_aa: CASSQGAGISGNTIYF; cdr3_nt: TGCGCCAGCAGCCAAGGGGCCGGCATCTCTGGAAACACCATATATTTT
j_call: TRBJ1-2; d_call: -; v_call: TRBV5-4; clone_size: -; cdr3_aa: CASSPGYDYGYTF; cdr3_nt: TGTGCCAGCAGCCCCGGGTACGACTATGGCTACACCTTC
j_call: TRBJ2-5; d_call: -; v_call: TRBV15; clone_size: -; cdr3_aa: CATSRDMLQETQYF; cdr3_nt: TGTGCCACCAGCAGAGATATGCTACAAGAGACCCAGTACTTC
j_call: TRBJ2-2; d_call: TRBD1; v_call: TRBV14; clone_size: -; cdr3_aa: CASSPRLGQGNTGELFF; cdr3_nt: TGTGCCAGCAGCCCTCGTTTAGGACAGGGGAACACCGGGGAGCTGTTTTTT
j_call: TRBJ2-5; d_call: TRBD2; v_call: TRBV2; clone_size: -; cdr3_aa: CASSEREGRAAGEQYF; cdr3_nt: TGTGCCAGCAGTGAAAGGGAGGGTCGTGCCGCCGGTGAGCAGTACTTC
j_call: TRBJ1-1; d_call: -; v_call: TRBV7-9; clone_size: -; cdr3_aa: CASSFSDTEAFF; cdr3_nt: TGTGCCAGCAGCTTTAGTGACACTGAAGCTTTCTTT